This passage covers 6 T cell receptor beta chains from one sample sequenced in a study of glioma-infiltrating T cells. TCR alpha and beta CDR3 regions were amplified from RNA using iRepertoire nested multiplex PCR. TCRdb processed the multiplex PCR reads anew with MiXCR; each CDR3 protein has one entry. The table records about 180,000 distinct CDR3 sequences, around 40% of them present only once. The sequenced sample was glioma tissue, nonneoplastic brain tissue, or PBMCs (not recorded which). Receptors were obtained from a human donor with low-grade glioma or glioblastoma, undergoing nonglioma brain surgery, or in good health (not recorded which).

The chain couples TRBV25-1 to TRBJ2-3, with a possible D match to TRBD2 (5 bases). From germline, CDR1 is MGHDK and CDR2 SYGVNS. Trimming stripped 11 bases from V and 5 bases from J, with 17 bases between. CDR3 length: 13 amino acids. DNA of the CDR3: TGTGCCGTAGTCGTGGGGAGCGTAGATACGCAGTATTTT. It is translated as CAVVVGSVDTQYF.

A note on this clonotype: A much larger clone lies a single base off, so this may be a read error. This chain uses TRBV29-1 with TRBJ1-1; D not resolved. The CDR3 is made up of 13 amino acids. Germline V gene sequence: CDR1 SQVTM, CDR2 ANQGSEA. V was clipped by 5 bases and J by 0 bases, with 10 bases between them. CDR3 sequence: CSVYEQMNTEAFF. DNA for the CDR3: TGCAGCGTTTACGAACAAATGAACACTGAAGCTTTCTTT.

Comments on this clonotype: A clone one base away is much larger, so this may be a read error. The rearrangement links TRBV20-1 to TRBJ2-1; a possible D gene is TRBD2 (5 bases). The J call may be in error: the DNA end matches TRBJ2-7 better. This CDR3 contains 13 residues. The germline V gene has CDR1 DFQATT and CDR2 SNEGSKA (reference sequence). CDR3 sequence reads: CSARSAFRDEQYF. The CDR3, as DNA: TGCAGTGCTAGATCAGCGTTTCGGGATGAGCAGTACTTC.

This clonotype occurred many times. The rearrangement links TRBV28 to TRBJ2-5, with 12 bases lining up with TRBD2. CDR1 is MDHEN and CDR2 is SYDVKM in the germline V gene. The CDR3 extends over 15 amino acids. The trim removed 3 bases at V and 6 bases at J, leaving 5 bases unmatched. The DNA for the CDR3 is TGTGCCAGCAGTTTCACGACTAGCGGGAGACAGACCCAGTACTTC. As protein: CASSFTTSGRQTQYF.

This clonotype was counted many times. The chain recombines TRBV9 with TRBJ2-7; 7 positions match TRBD1. Germline loops: CDR1 SGDLS, CDR2 YYNGEE. Trimming cost V 3 bases and J 4 bases; bases outside gene matches: 10. CDR3 length equals 15 residues. This CDR3 is CASSARDSIGYEQYF. The CDR3 coding sequence is TGTGCCAGCAGCGCCCGGGACAGTATCGGATACGAGCAGTACTTC.

This clonotype showed up many times. V usage is TRBV20-1 and J usage is TRBJ1-4, with 8 bases lining up with TRBD1. J was trimmed by 8 bases and V by 0 bases; bases with no gene match: 8. CDR3 size: 15 residues. Germline CDR1 reads DFQATT; CDR2 reads SNEGSKA (reference sequence). The CDR3 DNA sequence: TGCAGTGCTAGAGATACCAGGGGGCTGAGCGAAAAACTGTTTTTT. Translation gives CSARDTRGLSEKLFF.